The clone carrying this T cell receptor (beta chain) occurred many times. TCRdb processed the RT-PCR reads anew with MiXCR; each CDR3 protein has one entry. Of almost 700,000 distinct CDR3 sequences in the sample, approximately 15% were seen once. V lost 8 bases to trimming and J lost 3 bases, with 5 bases between them. The CDR3 sequence is 10 residues long. Germline CDR1 is MDHEN and CDR2 is SYDVKM. Sequenced sample: memory CD4+ T cells from blood. J is TRBJ2-7 and V is TRBV28; D gene ambiguous. This TCR derives from a female donor in good health, serving as a healthy control. The CDR3 spells CASGIYEQYF. The CDR3, as DNA: TGTGCCAGCGGGATCTACGAGCAGTACTTC.